This TCR beta chain emerged from a study of shared clonotypes between healthy human individuals. For the study at large: Donors had three CD4 naive, three CD4 memory, two CD8 naive and one CD8 memory plate apiece. Overall study findings and caveats: Represented diversity (both genetic and exposure-history) was limited by the small number of donors. In general, naive subsets displayed greater estimated richness than memory subsets did.

Regarding this clone: Its target is not known. The sample holds other DNA sequences that translate to the same CDR3.

Data came from immunoSEQ multiplex PCR; TCRdb stores just in-frame clones and leaves some out. Here the sample spans roughly 2.1 million clones, about 93% being singletons. V lost 3 bases and J lost 2, with 8 bases in between. There are 13 residues in the CDR3. Looked up from germline, CDR1 is KGHSH and CDR2 is LQKENI. In the naive CD8 group, cells lacked CD45RO and were positively selected for CCR7, so terminally differentiated effector memory CD45RA+ cells were left out. The chain links TRBV18 to TRBJ2-7, with D perhaps being TRBD1 or TRBD2 (5 bases each). The TCR originated in a man younger than 30 in good health. Some clones in this sample may be carry-over from other donors' samples. The sequencing input was naive CD8+ T cells from PBMCs. The CDR3 is CASSPRGTYEQYF. The CDR3, as DNA: TGTGCCAGCTCACCGAGGGGAACCTACGAGCAGTACTTC.